These 8 T cell receptor beta chains came from one sample sequenced in a study of cytomegalovirus exposure and HLA in healthy donors (dated by TCRdb to the late 2010s). The library was built by means of the immunoSEQ multiplex PCR assay. For the multiplex PCR, a mixture combining 60 forward primers for TCR Vbeta segments and 13 reverse primers for TCR Jbeta segments was used. TCRdb limited this immuneACCESS table to in-frame rearrangements with V and J called. A share of clones is missing; checked studies link under half to unresolved V genes, and the rest is unexplained. In this sample the table shows 200,000 to 250,000 clones, 77% of which occur a single time. The ten largest make up around 2.9% of the sample. The material sequenced was PBMCs. These receptor sequences come from a woman in her sixties in good health and CMV-seropositive.

The chain carries TRBV2 and TRBJ1-1; TRBD1 aligns across 12 bases. The CDR3 covers 15 residues. The V segment lost 3 bases and the J segment 8 bases; nucleotides outside the gene matches: 7. CDR1 is SNHLY, CDR2 FYNNEI, per germline. The chain's CDR3 is CASSEGTGGTGEAFF. The CDR3 nucleotides are TGTGCCAGCAGTGAGGGGACAGGGGGCACAGGCGAAGCTTTCTTT. Full variable domain (remainder filled in from reference TRBV2 and TRBJ1-1): EPEVTQTPSHQVTQMGQEVILRCVPISNHLYFYWYRQILGQKVEFLVSFYNNEISEKSEIFDDQFSVERPDGSNFTLKIRSTKLEDSAMYFCASSEGTGGTGEAFFGQGTRLTVV.

This clone was counted a few times. CDR3 protein: CASSQGIGEKLFF. DNA for the CDR3: TGTGCCAGCAGCCAGGGGATCGGGGAAAAACTGTTTTTT. This sequence joins TRBV6-5 and TRBJ1-4; tentative D call: TRBD1 (6 bases). The length of the CDR3 is 13 residues. Deletions cut 6 bases from V and 8 bases from J, with 13 bases between. CDR1 and CDR2 (germline): MNHEY, SVGAGI.

This clone has a handful of counts. The chain recombines TRBV5-4 with TRBJ1-4, with a possible D match to TRBD1 (6 bases). The germline V and J ends were trimmed by 7 bases and 8 bases, with 18 bases remaining between them. Germline values: CDR1 SGHNT, CDR2 YYREEE (reference sequence). This CDR3 has 14 residues. CDR3 DNA: TGTGCCAGCGGGGGCCAGGGAGTAGGGGAAAAACTGTTTTTT. Its translation: CASGGQGVGEKLFF.

The rearrangement links TRBV2 to TRBJ1-2, with D possibly matching TRBD1 (6 bases). This CDR3 spans 14 amino acids. The germline CDR1 and CDR2 sequences are SNHLY and FYNNEI. V gave up 5 bases and J gave up 2 bases, with 12 bases separating them. In nucleotides, the CDR3 is TGTGCCAGCAGTCGTCAACAGGGAAACTATGGCTACACCTTC. Translating gives CASSRQQGNYGYTF.

J is TRBJ2-5 and V is TRBV7-9, with TRBD1 matching 10 bases. The V gene's germline CDR1 is SEHNR and CDR2 FQNEAQ (reference sequence). With V trimmed by 1 base and J by 2 bases, 4 bases remained unmatched. The CDR3 consists of 16 residues. CDR3 in DNA: TGTGCCAGCAGCTTAGGGGACAGGGGACTTCAAGAGACCCAGTACTTC. Translating gives CASSLGDRGLQETQYF.

The chain couples TRBV5-6 to TRBJ2-2; 14 bases match TRBD2. The V gene end was trimmed by 4 bases and the J gene end by 15 bases; junction bases not matched to a gene: 11. Germline loops: CDR1 SGHDT, CDR2 YYEEEE. The CDR3 spans 15 residues. This chain's CDR3 is CASSPLGTSGSEVFF. CDR3 coding DNA: TGTGCCAGCAGCCCCCTGGGGACTAGCGGGAGCGAGGTGTTTTTT.

Of note for this clone: At one boundary the junction diverges from the germline segment, which might be a read error. The chain couples TRBV7-9 to TRBJ1-1; D is ambiguous. CDR1 SEHNR and CDR2 FQNEAQ come from the germline V gene (reference sequence). The CDR3 runs to 13 residues. The CDR3 loop reads CSSSKTLYTEAFF. The CDR3 nucleotides are TGTTCCAGCAGCAAGACACTTTACACTGAAGCTTTCTTT.

The CDR3 region has the DNA TGTGCCAGCAGTACCGGACAGATATTTAACTATGGCTACACCTTC. This encodes CASSTGQIFNYGYTF. This chain connects TRBV28 to TRBJ1-2, with D possibly TRBD1 on 6 matching bases. Trimming removed 5 bases at V and 1 base at J, with 14 bases between. Germline-derived CDR1 and CDR2 are MDHEN and SYDVKM. The CDR3 is 15 residues long.